This is a list of T cell receptor beta chains from one sample in a study of naive and memory T cell subsets. TCRdb reprocessed the UMI-ligation and nested PCR reads via MiXCR and lists one record per CDR3 protein. The sample contains 85,000 or so distinct CDR3 sequences, around 9% of which appear only once. The source material was naive CD8+ T cells from blood. These receptors were collected from a human donor in good health. The CDR3 runs from the conserved cysteine through the conserved F or W. Fields, in order: CDR3 protein, CDR3 DNA, clone size, V gene, D gene, J gene. D genes are given only for firm matches. The size field is filled for only some rows; it gives once, few, many or a size class.

cdr3_aa: CASSHSAYEQYF
cdr3_nt: TGTGCCAGCAGCCATAGCGCCTACGAGCAGTACTTC
clone_size: many
v_call: TRBV27
d_call: NA
j_call: TRBJ2-7

cdr3_aa: CASSLELGATYEQYF
cdr3_nt: TGTGCCAGCAGCTTAGAACTGGGGGCCACCTACGAGCAGTACTTC
clone_size: many
v_call: TRBV7-8
d_call: NA
j_call: TRBJ2-7

cdr3_aa: CASSQREATGELFF
cdr3_nt: TGTGCCAGCAGCCAGCGGGAGGCCACCGGGGAGCTGTTTTTT
clone_size: many
v_call: TRBV4-2
d_call: TRBD2
j_call: TRBJ2-2

cdr3_aa: CASSDASNIQYF
cdr3_nt: TGTGCCAGCAGCGATGCGTCAAACATTCAGTACTTC
clone_size: many
v_call: TRBV9
d_call: NA
j_call: TRBJ2-4

cdr3_aa: CASSASGTGAKNIQYF
cdr3_nt: TGTGCCAGCAGCGCCTCCGGGACAGGGGCCAAAAACATTCAGTACTTC
clone_size: few
v_call: TRBV9
d_call: TRBD1
j_call: TRBJ2-4

cdr3_aa: CASSTLASYEQYF
cdr3_nt: TGTGCCAGCAGCACTCTAGCGAGCTACGAGCAGTACTTC
clone_size: NA
v_call: TRBV28
d_call: NA
j_call: TRBJ2-7

cdr3_aa: CSVPGQLTHEQYF
cdr3_nt: TGCAGCGTGCCGGGACAGTTGACCCACGAGCAGTACTTC
clone_size: NA
v_call: TRBV29-1
d_call: TRBD1
j_call: TRBJ2-7

cdr3_aa: CSVFSWTGESEQYF
cdr3_nt: TGCAGCGTTTTTTCCTGGACAGGGGAAAGCGAGCAGTACTTC
clone_size: many
v_call: TRBV29-1
d_call: TRBD1
j_call: TRBJ2-7

cdr3_aa: CSVGTGIPWADTQYF
cdr3_nt: TGCAGCGTGGGGACAGGGATACCGTGGGCAGATACGCAGTATTTT
clone_size: NA
v_call: TRBV29-1
d_call: TRBD1
j_call: TRBJ2-3

cdr3_aa: CSAREGQLEAFF
cdr3_nt: TGCAGTGCTAGAGAAGGACAGCTTGAAGCTTTCTTT
clone_size: many
v_call: TRBV20-1
d_call: NA
j_call: TRBJ1-1

cdr3_aa: CASSHGQGKMNEQFF
cdr3_nt: TGTGCCAGTAGCCACGGACAGGGAAAAATGAATGAGCAGTTCTTC
clone_size: NA
v_call: TRBV19
d_call: TRBD1
j_call: TRBJ2-1

cdr3_aa: CASRGSTETQYF
cdr3_nt: TGTGCCAGCAGAGGAAGCACAGAGACCCAGTACTTC
clone_size: NA
v_call: TRBV6-5
d_call: NA
j_call: TRBJ2-5

cdr3_aa: CASSLVDGNTIYF
cdr3_nt: TGTGCCAGCAGCTTAGTAGATGGAAACACCATATATTTT
clone_size: NA
v_call: TRBV7-2
d_call: NA
j_call: TRBJ1-3

cdr3_aa: CAGFGGVYEQYF
cdr3_nt: TGTGCAGGATTTGGAGGGGTCTACGAGCAGTACTTC
clone_size: few
v_call: TRBV2
d_call: NA
j_call: TRBJ2-7

cdr3_aa: CASRAGRVQLNTEAFF
cdr3_nt: TGTGCCAGCAGAGCCGGGAGGGTCCAGTTAAACACTGAAGCTTTCTTT
clone_size: many
v_call: TRBV7-8
d_call: NA
j_call: TRBJ1-1

cdr3_aa: CASIARSYEQYF
cdr3_nt: TGTGCCAGCATCGCCCGCTCCTACGAGCAGTACTTC
clone_size: many
v_call: TRBV2
d_call: NA
j_call: TRBJ2-7

cdr3_aa: CSVDVGPGYTGELFF
cdr3_nt: TGCAGCGTTGATGTTGGGCCCGGTTACACCGGGGAGCTGTTTTTT
clone_size: NA
v_call: TRBV29-1
d_call: NA
j_call: TRBJ2-2

cdr3_aa: CSVEGSNYGYTF
cdr3_nt: TGCAGCGTTGAAGGGAGTAACTATGGCTACACCTTC
clone_size: many
v_call: TRBV29-1
d_call: NA
j_call: TRBJ1-2

cdr3_aa: CSAKAGVGELFF
cdr3_nt: TGCAGTGCCAAAGCGGGAGTCGGGGAGCTGTTTTTT
clone_size: NA
v_call: TRBV20-1
d_call: TRBD2
j_call: TRBJ2-2

cdr3_aa: CASSLAIVRRNTEAFF
cdr3_nt: TGTGCCAGCAGCTTAGCGATAGTCAGGAGGAACACTGAAGCTTTCTTT
clone_size: NA
v_call: TRBV7-9
d_call: NA
j_call: TRBJ1-1

cdr3_aa: CASSQDTREETQYF
cdr3_nt: TGTGCCAGCAGCCAAGATACCAGAGAAGAGACCCAGTACTTC
clone_size: NA
v_call: TRBV3-1
d_call: NA
j_call: TRBJ2-5

cdr3_aa: CATSRSGFSQPQHF
cdr3_nt: TGTGCCACCAGCAGATCAGGGTTTAGTCAGCCCCAGCATTTT
clone_size: many
v_call: TRBV15
d_call: NA
j_call: TRBJ1-5

cdr3_aa: CASSFISQGSNSPLHF
cdr3_nt: TGTGCCAGCAGTTTTATTTCCCAAGGAAGTAATTCACCCCTCCACTTT
clone_size: many
v_call: TRBV28
d_call: NA
j_call: TRBJ1-6

cdr3_aa: CASSLGNYEQYF
cdr3_nt: TGTGCCAGCAGCTTAGGAAACTACGAGCAGTACTTC
clone_size: few
v_call: TRBV11-2
d_call: NA
j_call: TRBJ2-7

cdr3_aa: CSARQGAEGYEQYF
cdr3_nt: TGCAGTGCTAGACAGGGGGCCGAAGGGTACGAGCAGTACTTC
clone_size: many
v_call: TRBV20-1
d_call: TRBD1
j_call: TRBJ2-7

cdr3_aa: CASSLAVTDGYTF
cdr3_nt: TGTGCCAGCAGCTTAGCGGTGACCGATGGCTACACCTTC
clone_size: few
v_call: TRBV7-6
d_call: NA
j_call: TRBJ1-2

cdr3_aa: CASSPVLATLPDTQYF
cdr3_nt: TGTGCCAGCAGCCCGGTACTAGCAACACTCCCAGATACGCAGTATTTT
clone_size: many
v_call: TRBV9
d_call: NA
j_call: TRBJ2-3

cdr3_aa: CASSLATGDGYTF
cdr3_nt: TGTGCCAGCAGCTTAGCGACAGGGGATGGCTACACCTTC
clone_size: many
v_call: TRBV7-9
d_call: TRBD1
j_call: TRBJ1-2

cdr3_aa: CASSVGNPGELFF
cdr3_nt: TGTGCCAGCAGTGTGGGCAATCCCGGGGAGCTGTTTTTT
clone_size: NA
v_call: TRBV25-1
d_call: NA
j_call: TRBJ2-2

cdr3_aa: CATTIPGQGSEAFF
cdr3_nt: TGTGCCACCACAATTCCGGGACAGGGTTCCGAAGCTTTCTTT
clone_size: many
v_call: TRBV6-2/TRBV6-3
d_call: TRBD1
j_call: TRBJ1-1

cdr3_aa: CASSPDRDVETQYF
cdr3_nt: TGTGCCAGCAGCCCCGACAGGGACGTAGAGACCCAGTACTTC
clone_size: many
v_call: TRBV28
d_call: TRBD1
j_call: TRBJ2-5

cdr3_aa: CASSYADSYNQPQHF
cdr3_nt: TGTGCCAGCAGTTACGCAGACAGTTACAATCAGCCCCAGCATTTT
clone_size: NA
v_call: TRBV6-6
d_call: NA
j_call: TRBJ1-5

cdr3_aa: CASIDGPTAVF
cdr3_nt: TGTGCCAGCATTGATGGACCAACGGCGGTCTTC
clone_size: many
v_call: TRBV12-3/TRBV12-4
d_call: NA
j_call: TRBJ2-1

cdr3_aa: CSANLDGDYGDTF
cdr3_nt: TGCAGTGCTAACCTGGACGGAGACTATGGCGACACCTTC
clone_size: few
v_call: TRBV20-1
d_call: NA
j_call: TRBJ1-2

cdr3_aa: CSAKAGGSWSSYNEQFF
cdr3_nt: TGCAGTGCTAAAGCGGGAGGGTCTTGGTCCTCCTACAATGAGCAGTTCTTC
clone_size: many
v_call: TRBV20-1
d_call: TRBD2
j_call: TRBJ2-1

cdr3_aa: CASSFSQVGVSNEQFF
cdr3_nt: TGTGCCAGCAGTTTTTCCCAGGTGGGAGTCTCTAATGAGCAGTTCTTC
clone_size: few
v_call: TRBV6-6
d_call: NA
j_call: TRBJ2-1

cdr3_aa: CASSRGFSGNTIYF
cdr3_nt: TGTGCCAGCTCCCGGGGCTTCTCTGGAAACACCATATATTTT
clone_size: few
v_call: TRBV27
d_call: NA
j_call: TRBJ1-3

cdr3_aa: CATSKRPFSGTGLVAFF
cdr3_nt: TGTGCCACCAGCAAGCGTCCCTTCTCCGGGACAGGGTTGGTAGCTTTCTTT
clone_size: few
v_call: TRBV15
d_call: TRBD1
j_call: TRBJ1-1

cdr3_aa: CASSHPIASSYNEQFF
cdr3_nt: TGCGCCAGCAGCCACCCAATAGCGAGCTCCTACAATGAGCAGTTCTTC
clone_size: NA
v_call: TRBV4-1
d_call: NA
j_call: TRBJ2-1

cdr3_aa: CASSLFRDNTEAFF
cdr3_nt: TGTGCCAGCAGTTTATTCAGAGATAACACTGAAGCTTTCTTT
clone_size: NA
v_call: TRBV27
d_call: NA
j_call: TRBJ1-1

cdr3_aa: CASSETAGHYYEQYF
cdr3_nt: TGTGCCAGCAGTGAGACGGCGGGACATTACTACGAGCAGTACTTC
clone_size: few
v_call: TRBV2
d_call: NA
j_call: TRBJ2-7

cdr3_aa: CASSYSIGRGYGYTF
cdr3_nt: TGTGCCAGCAGTTACTCGATTGGAAGGGGATATGGCTACACCTTC
clone_size: many
v_call: TRBV6-2/TRBV6-3
d_call: NA
j_call: TRBJ1-2

cdr3_aa: CASNRPGLNEQFF
cdr3_nt: TGTGCCAGCAACCGGCCAGGTCTCAATGAGCAGTTCTTC
clone_size: many
v_call: TRBV7-9
d_call: NA
j_call: TRBJ2-1

cdr3_aa: CASSSPGGYTEAFF
cdr3_nt: TGTGCCAGCAGCTCTCCTGGCGGGTACACTGAAGCTTTCTTT
clone_size: NA
v_call: TRBV7-9
d_call: NA
j_call: TRBJ1-1

cdr3_aa: CSVRQGLAEAFF
cdr3_nt: TGCAGCGTCCGACAGGGGCTGGCTGAAGCTTTCTTT
clone_size: few
v_call: TRBV29-1
d_call: TRBD1
j_call: TRBJ1-1

cdr3_aa: CASTLLGTSAGDTQYF
cdr3_nt: TGTGCCAGCACCCTACTCGGGACGTCTGCGGGAGATACGCAGTATTTT
clone_size: NA
v_call: TRBV7-9
d_call: NA
j_call: TRBJ2-3

cdr3_aa: CASSLGTGAHEQYF
cdr3_nt: TGTGCCAGCAGCTTAGGGACAGGGGCCCACGAGCAGTACTTC
clone_size: NA
v_call: TRBV11-2
d_call: TRBD1
j_call: TRBJ2-7

cdr3_aa: CATWLASGFSEAFF
cdr3_nt: TGTGCCACCTGGTTGGCAAGCGGTTTTTCTGAAGCTTTCTTT
clone_size: few
v_call: TRBV6-2/TRBV6-3
d_call: NA
j_call: TRBJ1-1

cdr3_aa: CASSPQAREVPTDTQYF
cdr3_nt: TGCGCCAGCAGCCCCCAGGCGCGGGAGGTCCCTACAGATACGCAGTATTTT
clone_size: many
v_call: TRBV4-1
d_call: TRBD2
j_call: TRBJ2-3